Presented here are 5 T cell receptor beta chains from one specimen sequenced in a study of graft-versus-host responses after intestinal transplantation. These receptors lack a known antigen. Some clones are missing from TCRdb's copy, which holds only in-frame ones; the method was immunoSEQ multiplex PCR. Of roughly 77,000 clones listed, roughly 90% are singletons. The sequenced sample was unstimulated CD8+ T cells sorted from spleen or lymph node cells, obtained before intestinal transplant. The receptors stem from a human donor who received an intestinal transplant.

CDR3 residues: CATSCSRQENWKAFF. The CDR3 nucleotides are TGTGCCACCTCGTGCAGTCGGCAGGAAAATTGGAAAGCTTTCTTT. This sequence joins TRBV15 and TRBJ1-1; D uncertain. The CDR3 runs to 15 residues. The V gene's germline CDR1 is LNHNV and CDR2 YYDKDF (reference sequence). The germline V and J ends were trimmed by 8 bases and 9 bases, with 25 bases remaining between them.

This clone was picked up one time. In nucleotides, the CDR3 is TGTGCCAGCAGCTTCGGGACAGGTTCCTACGAGCAGTACTTC. Encoded protein: CASSFGTGSYEQYF. The chain links TRBV7-6 to TRBJ2-7; TRBD1 aligns across 8 bases. The V gene's germline CDR1 is SGHVS and CDR2 FNYEAQ. Germline trimming cut 3 bases from V and 1 base from J; bases unmatched to any gene: 2. CDR3 length equals 14 residues.

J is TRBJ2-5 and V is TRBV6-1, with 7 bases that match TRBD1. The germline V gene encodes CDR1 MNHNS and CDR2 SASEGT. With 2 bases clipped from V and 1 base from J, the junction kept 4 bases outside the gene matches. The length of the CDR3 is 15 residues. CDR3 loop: CASSEIGGPQETQYF. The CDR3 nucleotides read TGTGCCAGCAGTGAAATAGGGGGCCCCCAAGAGACCCAGTACTTC.

The CDR3 protein is CASRRAGVQTGELFF. CDR3 nucleotides: TGCGCCAGCAGAAGGGCGGGAGTCCAAACCGGGGAGCTGTTTTTT. The gene calls are TRBV5-1 and TRBJ2-2, with TRBD2 matching 7 bases. The V gene's germline CDR1 is SGHRS and CDR2 YFSETQ. V shed 5 bases, J shed 5 bases, and the junction held 9 bases outside the gene matches. This CDR3 is 15 amino acids long.

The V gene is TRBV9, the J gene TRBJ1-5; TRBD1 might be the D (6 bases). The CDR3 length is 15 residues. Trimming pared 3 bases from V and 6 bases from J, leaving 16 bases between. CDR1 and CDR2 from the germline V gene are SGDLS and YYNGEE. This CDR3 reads CASSESWGRGQPQHF. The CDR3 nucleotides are TGTGCCAGCAGCGAGTCCTGGGGGCGCGGTCAGCCCCAGCATTTT.